This T cell receptor (beta chain) was recovered during a study of cytomegalovirus exposure and HLA in healthy donors. The study, taken as a whole, reports: According to a later analysis, most TCR beta chains associated with CMV appeared HLA-restricted. Researchers catalogued approximately 170 TCR beta chains as cytomegalovirus-associated.

60 Vbeta and 13 Jbeta primers were used in PCR. The table came from immunoSEQ multiplex PCR; TCRdb's copy has only in-frame clones and leaves some out. The sample table includes around 110,000 clones. A word on this clone: The antigen remains undetermined.

CDR1 is MNHEY and CDR2 is SVGAGI in the germline V gene. The CDR3 extends over 12 amino acids. The V end was cut by 8 bases, the J end by 1 base, with 9 bases between. The gene calls are TRBV6-5 and TRBJ2-7; TRBD2 is a possible D gene (6 bases). The sample taken for sequencing was PBMCs. This clonotype was sampled from a man younger than 40 in good health and CMV-seronegative. The DNA of the CDR3 is TGTGCCAGCCGGGGGTTATCCTACGAGCAGTACTTC. Translation: CASRGLSYEQYF.